This TCR beta chain was recovered during a study of blood T cell repertoires in COVID-19. Study context: PBMCs, B-cell-depleted T cells, or T cells provided the cDNA or gDNA that made up the material.

TCRdb's table, derived via immunoSEQ multiplex PCR, lists solely in-frame clones and lacks some. The sample consists of 310,000 or so clones, approximately 89% of them appearing once. This clone was found a few times. CDR3 length: 13 amino acids. The specimen was peripheral blood. The sequence was collected from a woman aged 25 to 39 with COVID-19, enrolled during active disease. This rearrangement joins TRBV21-1 to TRBJ1-1; the table gives TRBD1 as D, unverified against the DNA. TRBV21-1 corresponds to a pseudogene. Here the CDR3 reads CASRSQVRTEAFF. The CDR3 region has the DNA TGTGCCAGCAGGTCACAGGTACGCACTGAAGCTTTCTTT.